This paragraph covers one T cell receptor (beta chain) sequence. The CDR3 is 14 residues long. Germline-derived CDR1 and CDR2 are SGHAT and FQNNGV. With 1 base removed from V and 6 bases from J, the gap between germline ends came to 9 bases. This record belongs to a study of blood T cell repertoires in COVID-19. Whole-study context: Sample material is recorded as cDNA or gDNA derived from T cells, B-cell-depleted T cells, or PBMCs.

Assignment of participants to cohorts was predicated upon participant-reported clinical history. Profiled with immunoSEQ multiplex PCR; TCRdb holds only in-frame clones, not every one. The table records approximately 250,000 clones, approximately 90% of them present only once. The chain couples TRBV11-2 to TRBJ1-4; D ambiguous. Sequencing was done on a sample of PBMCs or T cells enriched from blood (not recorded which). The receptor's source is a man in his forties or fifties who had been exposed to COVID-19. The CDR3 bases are TGTGCCAGCAGCTTAGGAGACTTCTATGAAAAACTGTTTTTT. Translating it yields CASSLGDFYEKLFF.